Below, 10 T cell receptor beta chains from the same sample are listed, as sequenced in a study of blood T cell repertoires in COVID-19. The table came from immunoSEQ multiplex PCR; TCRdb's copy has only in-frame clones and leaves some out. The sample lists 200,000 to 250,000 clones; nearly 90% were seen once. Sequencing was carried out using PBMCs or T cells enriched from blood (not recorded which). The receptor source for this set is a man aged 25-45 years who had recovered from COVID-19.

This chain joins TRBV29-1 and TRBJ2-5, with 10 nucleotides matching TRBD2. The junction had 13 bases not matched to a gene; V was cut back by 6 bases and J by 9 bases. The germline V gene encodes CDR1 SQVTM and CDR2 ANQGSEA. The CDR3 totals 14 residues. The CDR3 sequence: CSVGSGGASGAQYF. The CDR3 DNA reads TGCAGCGTAGGAAGCGGGGGGGCCTCGGGTGCCCAGTACTTC.

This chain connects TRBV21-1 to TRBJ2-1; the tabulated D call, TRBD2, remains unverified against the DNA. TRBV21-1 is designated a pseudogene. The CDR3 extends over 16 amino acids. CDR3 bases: TGTGCCAGCAGCCCCTCCTGCAGGACTATTTACAATGAGCAGTTCTTC. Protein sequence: CASSPSCRTIYNEQFF.

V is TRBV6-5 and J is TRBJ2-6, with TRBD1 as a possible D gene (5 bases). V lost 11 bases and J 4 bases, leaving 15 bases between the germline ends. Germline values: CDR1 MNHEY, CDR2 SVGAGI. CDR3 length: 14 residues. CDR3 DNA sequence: TGTGCCTGCTCGTCAGGGTCCGGGGCCAACGTCCTGACTTTC. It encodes CACSSGSGANVLTF.

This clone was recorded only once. The CDR3 loop reads CASSTTNWWETQYF. CDR3 DNA sequence: TGTGCCAGTAGTACGACTAACTGGTGGGAGACCCAGTACTTC. The chain links TRBV19 to TRBJ2-5; weak D call: TRBD2 (5 bases). The V end lost 4 bases, the J end lost 5 bases, and 14 bases lay between the germline ends. Germline lookup yields CDR1 LNHDA and CDR2 SQIVND (reference sequence). This CDR3 has 14 residues.

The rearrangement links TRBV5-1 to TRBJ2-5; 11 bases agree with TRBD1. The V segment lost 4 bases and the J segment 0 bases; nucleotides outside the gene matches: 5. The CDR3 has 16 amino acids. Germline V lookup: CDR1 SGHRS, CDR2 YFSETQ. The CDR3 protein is CASSGGTGGYQETQYF. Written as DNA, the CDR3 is TGCGCCAGCAGCGGAGGGACAGGGGGGTACCAAGAGACCCAGTACTTC.

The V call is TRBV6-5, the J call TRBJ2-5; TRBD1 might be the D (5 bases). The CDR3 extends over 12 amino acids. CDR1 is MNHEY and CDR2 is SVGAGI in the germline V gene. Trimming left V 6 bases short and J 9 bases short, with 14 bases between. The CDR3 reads CASRRQQGSQYF. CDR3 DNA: TGTGCCAGCAGAAGACAGCAGGGATCCCAGTACTTC.

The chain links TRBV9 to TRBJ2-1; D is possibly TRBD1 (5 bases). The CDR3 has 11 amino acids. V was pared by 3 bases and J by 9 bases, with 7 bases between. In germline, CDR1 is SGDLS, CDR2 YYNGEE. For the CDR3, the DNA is TGTGCCAGCAGCGGGGGCGGTGAGCAGTTCTTC. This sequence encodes CASSGGGEQFF.

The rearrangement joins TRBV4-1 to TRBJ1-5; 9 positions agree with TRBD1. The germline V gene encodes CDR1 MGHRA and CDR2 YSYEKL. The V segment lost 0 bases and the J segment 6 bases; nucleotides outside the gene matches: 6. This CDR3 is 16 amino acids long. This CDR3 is CASSQERNRGLQPQHF. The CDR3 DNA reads TGCGCCAGCAGCCAAGAACGGAACAGGGGGCTTCAGCCCCAGCATTTT.

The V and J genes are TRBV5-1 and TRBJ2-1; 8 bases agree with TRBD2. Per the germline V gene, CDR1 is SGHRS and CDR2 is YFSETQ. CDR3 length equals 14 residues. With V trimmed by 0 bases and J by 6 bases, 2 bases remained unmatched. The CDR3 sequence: CASSLAGGPNEQFF. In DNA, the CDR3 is TGCGCCAGCAGCTTGGCGGGGGGGCCCAATGAGCAGTTCTTC.

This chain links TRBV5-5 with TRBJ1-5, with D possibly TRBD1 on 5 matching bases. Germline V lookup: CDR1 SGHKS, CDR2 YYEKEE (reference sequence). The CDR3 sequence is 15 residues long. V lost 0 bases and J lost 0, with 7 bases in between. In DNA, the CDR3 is TGTGCCAGCAGCTTGGAGGGGTATAGCAATCAGCCCCAGCATTTT. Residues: CASSLEGYSNQPQHF.